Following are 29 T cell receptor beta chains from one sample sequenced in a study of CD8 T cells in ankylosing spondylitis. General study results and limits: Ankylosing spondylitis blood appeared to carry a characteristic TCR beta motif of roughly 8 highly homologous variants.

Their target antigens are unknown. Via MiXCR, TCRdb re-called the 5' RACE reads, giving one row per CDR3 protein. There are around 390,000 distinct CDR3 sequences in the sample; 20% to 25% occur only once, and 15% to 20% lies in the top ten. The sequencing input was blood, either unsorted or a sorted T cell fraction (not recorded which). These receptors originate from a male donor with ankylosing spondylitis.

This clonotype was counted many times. This CDR3 is CASSPQDNYGYTF. For the CDR3, the DNA is TGTGCCAGCAGTCCACAGGACAACTATGGCTACACCTTC. The chain links TRBV7-9 to TRBJ1-2; maybe TRBD1 (5 bases). Germline V lookup: CDR1 SEHNR, CDR2 FQNEAQ (reference sequence). V lost 6 bases, J lost 2 bases, and 10 bases lay in between. The CDR3 loop spans 13 amino acids.

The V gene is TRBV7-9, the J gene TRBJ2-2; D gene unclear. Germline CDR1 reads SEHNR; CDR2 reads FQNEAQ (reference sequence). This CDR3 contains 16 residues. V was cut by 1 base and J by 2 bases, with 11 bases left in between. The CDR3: CASSLGSTANTGELFF. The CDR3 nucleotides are TGTGCCAGCAGCTTAGGTTCTACAGCCAACACCGGGGAGCTGTTTTTT.

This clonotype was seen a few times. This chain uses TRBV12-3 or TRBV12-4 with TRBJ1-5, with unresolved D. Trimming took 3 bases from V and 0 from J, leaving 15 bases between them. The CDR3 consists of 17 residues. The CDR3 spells CASSFHRGRISNQPQHF. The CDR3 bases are TGTGCCAGCAGTTTTCATCGTGGGCGGATTAGCAATCAGCCCCAGCATTTT.

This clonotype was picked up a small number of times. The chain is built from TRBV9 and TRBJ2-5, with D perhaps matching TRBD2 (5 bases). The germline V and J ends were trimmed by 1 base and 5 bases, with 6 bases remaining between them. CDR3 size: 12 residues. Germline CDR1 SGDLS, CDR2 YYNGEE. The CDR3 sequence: CASSVSGETQYF. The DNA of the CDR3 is TGTGCCAGCAGCGTATCGGGGGAGACCCAGTACTTC.

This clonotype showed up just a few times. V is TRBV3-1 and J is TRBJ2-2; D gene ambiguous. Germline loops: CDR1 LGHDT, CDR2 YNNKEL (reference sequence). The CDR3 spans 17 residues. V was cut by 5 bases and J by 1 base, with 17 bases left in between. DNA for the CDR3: TGTGCCAGCAGCAACCTTCCCCCAATGGGGAACACCGGGGAGCTGTTTTTT. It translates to CASSNLPPMGNTGELFF.

The CDR3, as DNA: TGCAGCGTTGGACTAGCGGGTCTATCTGAGCAGTTCTTC. Amino acid sequence: CSVGLAGLSEQFF. V is TRBV29-1 and J is TRBJ2-1, with 10 bases lining up with TRBD2. The CDR3 contains 13 residues. V dropped 4 bases and J dropped 9; count of bases not matched to a gene: 6. The V gene's germline CDR1 is SQVTM and CDR2 ANQGSEA.

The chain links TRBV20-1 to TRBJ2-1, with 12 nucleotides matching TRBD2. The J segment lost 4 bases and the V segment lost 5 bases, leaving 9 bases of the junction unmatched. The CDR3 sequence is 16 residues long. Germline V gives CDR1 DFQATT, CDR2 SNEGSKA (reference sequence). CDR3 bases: TGCAGTGCTGAAACGGGACTAGCGGGTATTTACAATGAGCAGTTCTTC. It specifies CSAETGLAGIYNEQFF.

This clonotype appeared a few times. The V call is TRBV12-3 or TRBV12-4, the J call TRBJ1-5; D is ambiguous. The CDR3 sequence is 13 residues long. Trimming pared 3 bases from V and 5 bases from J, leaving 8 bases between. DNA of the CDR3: TGTGCCAGCAGTTTCGGTACGGATCAGCCCCAGCATTTT. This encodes CASSFGTDQPQHF.

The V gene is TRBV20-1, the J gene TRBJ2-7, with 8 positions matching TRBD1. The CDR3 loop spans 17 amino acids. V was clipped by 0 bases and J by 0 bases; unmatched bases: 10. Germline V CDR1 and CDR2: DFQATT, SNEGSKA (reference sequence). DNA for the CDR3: TGCAGTGCTAGAGATAACCGGACAGGGCGTTACTCCTACGAGCAGTACTTC. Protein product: CSARDNRTGRYSYEQYF.

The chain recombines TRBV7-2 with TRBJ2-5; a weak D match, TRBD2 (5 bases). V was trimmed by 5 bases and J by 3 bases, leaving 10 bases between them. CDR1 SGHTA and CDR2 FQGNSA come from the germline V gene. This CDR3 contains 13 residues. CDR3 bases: TGTGCCAGCAGCCCCACCGGGGAAGAGACCCAGTACTTC. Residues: CASSPTGEETQYF. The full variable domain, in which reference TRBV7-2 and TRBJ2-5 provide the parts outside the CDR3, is GAGVSQSPSNKVTEKGKDVELRCDPISGHTALYWYRQSLGQGLEFLIYFQGNSAPDKSGLPSDRFSAERTGGSVSTLTIQRTQQEDSAVYLCASSPTGEETQYFGPGTRLLVL.

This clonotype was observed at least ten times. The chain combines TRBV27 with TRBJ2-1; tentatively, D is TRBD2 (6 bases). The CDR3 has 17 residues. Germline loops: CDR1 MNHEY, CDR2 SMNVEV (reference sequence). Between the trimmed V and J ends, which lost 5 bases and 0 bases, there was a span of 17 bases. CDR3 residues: CASSPREVGSSYNEQFF. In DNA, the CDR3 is TGTGCCAGCAGTCCGAGGGAGGTTGGGTCCTCCTACAATGAGCAGTTCTTC.

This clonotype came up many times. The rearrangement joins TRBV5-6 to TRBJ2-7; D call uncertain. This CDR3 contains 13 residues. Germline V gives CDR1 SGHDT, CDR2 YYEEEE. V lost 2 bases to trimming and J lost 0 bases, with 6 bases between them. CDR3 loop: CASSFPHSYEQYF. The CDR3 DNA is TGTGCCAGCAGCTTTCCTCACTCCTACGAGCAGTACTTC.

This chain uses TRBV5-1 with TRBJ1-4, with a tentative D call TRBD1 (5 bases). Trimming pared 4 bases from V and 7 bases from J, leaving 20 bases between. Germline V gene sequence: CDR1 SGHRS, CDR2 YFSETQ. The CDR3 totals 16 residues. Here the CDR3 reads CASSIATGTSSEKLFF. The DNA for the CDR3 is TGCGCCAGCAGCATTGCTACCGGGACCTCGAGTGAAAAACTGTTTTTT.

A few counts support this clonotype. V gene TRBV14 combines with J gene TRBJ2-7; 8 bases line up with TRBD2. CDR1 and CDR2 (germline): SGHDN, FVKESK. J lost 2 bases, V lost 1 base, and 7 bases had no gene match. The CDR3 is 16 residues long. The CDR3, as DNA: TGTGCCAGCAGCCAAGGGGGGGGACTAGGAACCTACGAGCAGTACTTC. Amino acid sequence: CASSQGGGLGTYEQYF.

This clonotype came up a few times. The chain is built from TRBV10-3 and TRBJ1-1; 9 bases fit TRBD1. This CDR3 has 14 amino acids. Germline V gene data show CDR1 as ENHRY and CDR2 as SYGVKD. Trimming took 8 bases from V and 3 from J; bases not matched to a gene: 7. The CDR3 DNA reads TGTGCCATCCGGTCGTGGACAGGGGACACTGAAGCTTTCTTT. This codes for CAIRSWTGDTEAFF.

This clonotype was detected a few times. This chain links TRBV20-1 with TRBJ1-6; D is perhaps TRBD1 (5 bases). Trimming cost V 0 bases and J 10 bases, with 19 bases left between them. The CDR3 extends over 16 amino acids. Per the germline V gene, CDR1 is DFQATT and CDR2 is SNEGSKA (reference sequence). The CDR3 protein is CSARDQRTGGGSPLHF. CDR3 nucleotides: TGCAGTGCTAGAGATCAACGGACCGGGGGTGGGTCACCCCTCCACTTT.

For the CDR3, the DNA is TGTGCCAGCAGCCTAAGTGGGTCCTACTACTACAATGAGCAGTTCTTC. Encoded protein: CASSLSGSYYYNEQFF. The chain is built from TRBV9 and TRBJ2-1, with D hard to call. The CDR3 extends over 16 amino acids. The germline V and J ends were trimmed by 4 bases and 3 bases, with 17 bases remaining between them. Germline V CDR1 and CDR2: SGDLS, YYNGEE.

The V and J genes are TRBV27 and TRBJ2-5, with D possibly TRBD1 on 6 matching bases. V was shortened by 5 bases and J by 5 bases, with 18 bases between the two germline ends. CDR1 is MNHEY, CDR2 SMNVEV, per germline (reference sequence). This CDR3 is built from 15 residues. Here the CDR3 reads CASSITKGVWETQYF. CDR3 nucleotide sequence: TGTGCCAGCAGTATTACCAAGGGGGTATGGGAGACCCAGTACTTC.

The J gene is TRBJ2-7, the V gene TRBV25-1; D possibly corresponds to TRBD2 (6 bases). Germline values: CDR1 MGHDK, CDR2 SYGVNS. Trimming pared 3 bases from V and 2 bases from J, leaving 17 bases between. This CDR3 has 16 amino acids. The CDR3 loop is CASSDTQAGSTYEQYF. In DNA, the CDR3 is TGTGCCAGCAGTGACACCCAAGCGGGTTCTACCTACGAGCAGTACTTC.

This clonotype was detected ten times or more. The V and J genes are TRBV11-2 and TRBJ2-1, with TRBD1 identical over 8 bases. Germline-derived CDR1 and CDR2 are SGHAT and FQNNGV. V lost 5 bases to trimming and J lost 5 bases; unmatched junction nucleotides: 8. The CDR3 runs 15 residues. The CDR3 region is CASSARTGLNNEQFF. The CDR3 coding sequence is TGTGCCAGCAGCGCAAGGACAGGGCTTAACAATGAGCAGTTCTTC.

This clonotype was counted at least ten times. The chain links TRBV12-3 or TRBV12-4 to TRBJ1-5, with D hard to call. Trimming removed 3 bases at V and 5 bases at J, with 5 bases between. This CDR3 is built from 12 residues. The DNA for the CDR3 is TGTGCCAGCAGTTTCGCGGATCAGCCCCAGCATTTT. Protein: CASSFADQPQHF.

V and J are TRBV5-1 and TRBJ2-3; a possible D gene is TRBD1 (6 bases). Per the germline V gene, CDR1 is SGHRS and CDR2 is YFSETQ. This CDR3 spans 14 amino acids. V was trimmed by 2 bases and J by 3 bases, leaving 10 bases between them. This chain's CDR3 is CASSLNRDTDTQYF. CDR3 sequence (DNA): TGCGCCAGCAGCTTAAACAGGGATACAGATACGCAGTATTTT.

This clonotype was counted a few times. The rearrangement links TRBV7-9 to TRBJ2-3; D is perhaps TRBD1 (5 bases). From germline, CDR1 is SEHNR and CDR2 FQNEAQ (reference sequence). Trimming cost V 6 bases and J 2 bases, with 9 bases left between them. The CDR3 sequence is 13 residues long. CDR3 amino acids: CASRNRITDTQYF. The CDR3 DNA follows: TGTGCCAGCAGAAACAGGATCACAGATACGCAGTATTTT.

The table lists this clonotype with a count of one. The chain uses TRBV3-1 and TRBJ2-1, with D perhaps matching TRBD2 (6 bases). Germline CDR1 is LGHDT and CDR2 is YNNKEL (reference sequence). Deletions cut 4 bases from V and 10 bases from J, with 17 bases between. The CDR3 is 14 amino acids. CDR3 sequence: CASSPGTEVLEQFF. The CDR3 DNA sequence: TGTGCCAGCAGCCCCGGGACTGAGGTTTTAGAGCAGTTCTTC.

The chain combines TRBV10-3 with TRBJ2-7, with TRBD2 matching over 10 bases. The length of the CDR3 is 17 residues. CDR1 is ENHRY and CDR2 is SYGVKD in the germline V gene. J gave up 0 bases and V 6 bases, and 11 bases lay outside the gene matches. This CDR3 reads CAIRASGRGESSYEQYF. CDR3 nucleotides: TGTGCCATCAGGGCTAGCGGGAGAGGGGAGAGCTCCTACGAGCAGTACTTC.

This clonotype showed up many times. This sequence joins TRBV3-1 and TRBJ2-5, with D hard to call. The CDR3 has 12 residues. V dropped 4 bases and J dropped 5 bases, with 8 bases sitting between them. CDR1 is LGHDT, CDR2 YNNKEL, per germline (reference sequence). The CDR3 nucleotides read TGTGCCAGCAGCCCCTCCGGGGAGACCCAGTACTTC. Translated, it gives CASSPSGETQYF.

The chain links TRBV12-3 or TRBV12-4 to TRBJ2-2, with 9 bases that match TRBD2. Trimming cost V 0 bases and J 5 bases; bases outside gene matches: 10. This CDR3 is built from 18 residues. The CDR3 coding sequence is TGTGCCAGCAGTTTAGCCTTAGCGGGGGCCGGGCGGACCGGGGAGCTGTTTTTT. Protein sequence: CASSLALAGAGRTGELFF.

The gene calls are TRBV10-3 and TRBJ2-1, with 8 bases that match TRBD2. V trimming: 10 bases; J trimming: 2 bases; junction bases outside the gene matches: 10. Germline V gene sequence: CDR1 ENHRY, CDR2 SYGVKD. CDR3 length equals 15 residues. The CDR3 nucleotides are TGTGCCACCCGGGGTAGCGGGATCGCCTACAATGAGCAGTTCTTC. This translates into CATRGSGIAYNEQFF.

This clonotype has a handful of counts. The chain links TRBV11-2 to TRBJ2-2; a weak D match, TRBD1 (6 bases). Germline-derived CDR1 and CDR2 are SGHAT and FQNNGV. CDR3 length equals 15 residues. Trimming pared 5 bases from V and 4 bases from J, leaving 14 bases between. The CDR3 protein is CASSANRVGTGELFF. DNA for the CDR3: TGTGCCAGCAGCGCGAACAGGGTTGGCACCGGGGAGCTGTTTTTT.